This T cell receptor beta chain was profiled in a study of OX40 agonist ivuxolimab in advanced cancers. Notes on this clone: What it binds is not known.

CDR1 is SGHNT and CDR2 is YENEEA in the germline V gene. Unmatched junction bases numbered 4, after V lost 2 bases and J lost 4 bases. This CDR3 contains 15 residues. The protocol was immunoSEQ multiplex PCR, while the TCRdb copy is restricted to in-frame clones and leaves out a portion. Seen here are 99,000 or so clones, 94% observed once, and the top ten hold less than 0.2%. General study results and limits: Partial responders treated at 0.1-3.0 mg/kg exhibited clonal expansion among the lowest measured.

The receptor was derived from an adult with an advanced solid tumor such as melanoma, head and neck, liver or kidney cancer. The sequencing here drew on CD4+ or CD8+ T cells sorted from blood, taken in a trial of the OX40 agonist ivuxolimab. The chain joins TRBV11-3 to TRBJ2-2, with TRBD1 identical over 7 bases. CDR3 DNA sequence: TGTGCCAGCAGCTTAAACAGGGGTGGCACCGGGGAGCTGTTTTTT. It encodes CASSLNRGGTGELFF.